Each of the 21 T cell receptor beta chains below was sequenced from the same sample in a study of Graves' ophthalmopathy and Graves' hyperthyroidism. Amplified material comprised TCR beta CDR3 regions derived from RNA transcripts. HTBI primers were used in a first-round RT-PCR, which preceded a second-round multiplex PCR. Each CDR3 protein is one row after TCRdb ran MiXCR on the multiplex PCR reads. Here the sample spans hundreds of thousands of distinct CDR3 sequences, 22% being singletons. The specimen sequenced was peripheral blood. These receptor sequences come from a woman aged 18-29 years with stable Graves' hyperthyroidism. Some clones in this sample may be carry-over from other donors' samples.

This clonotype showed up many times. In nucleotides, the CDR3 is TGTGCCAGCAGGGGGACGGGTAGAACCTACGAGCAGTACTTC. This translates into CASRGTGRTYEQYF. The chain carries TRBV6-1 and TRBJ2-7; D is possibly TRBD1 or TRBD2 (5 bases each). Trimming left V 6 bases short and J 2 bases short, with 14 bases between. CDR3 length: 14 residues. From germline, CDR1 is MNHNS and CDR2 SASEGT.

The chain uses TRBV3-1 and TRBJ1-6; TRBD1 aligns across 7 bases. The trim removed 4 bases at V and 8 bases at J, leaving 11 bases unmatched. Looked up from germline, CDR1 is LGHDT and CDR2 is YNNKEL (reference sequence). CDR3 length: 16 residues. The DNA of the CDR3 is TGTGCCAGCAGCCTCTCAGGACAGGCGATATATTCACCCCTCCACTTT. Amino acid sequence: CASSLSGQAIYSPLHF. Variable domain in full (rest from reference TRBV3-1 and TRBJ1-6): DTAVSQTPKYLVTQMGNDKSIKCEQNLGHDTMYWYKQDSKKFLKIMFSYNNKELIINETVPNRFSPKSPDKAHLNLHINSLELGDSAVYFCASSLSGQAIYSPLHFGNGTRLTVT.

The V and J genes are TRBV30 and TRBJ1-1; D is unresolved. CDR1 and CDR2 from the germline V gene are GTSNPN and SVGIG (reference sequence). This CDR3 contains 10 residues. Trimming removed 6 bases at V and 6 bases at J, with 8 bases between. CDR3 DNA sequence: TGTGCCTGCGATCGCGCTGAAGCTTTCTTT. Translation gives CACDRAEAFF.

This clonotype appeared many times. The gene calls are TRBV28 and TRBJ1-5; no definite D call. Trimming stripped 3 bases from V and 0 bases from J, with 9 bases between. This CDR3 is 15 amino acids long. Germline V gives CDR1 MDHEN, CDR2 SYDVKM. Written as DNA, the CDR3 is TGTGCCAGCAGTTTTATGGAGGGTAGCAATCAGCCCCAGCATTTT. Its protein is CASSFMEGSNQPQHF.

This clonotype has only a few counts. The chain employs TRBV3-1 and TRBJ1-2; D not certain. This CDR3 spans 16 amino acids. The germline gives CDR1 LGHDT, CDR2 YNNKEL (reference sequence). V lost 3 bases and J 8 bases, leaving 22 bases between the germline ends. DNA of the CDR3: TGTGCCAGCAGCCATCCTTCTGGTGCGAAGGGCGACGGCTACACCTTC. This sequence encodes CASSHPSGAKGDGYTF.

This clonotype was counted ten times or more. A read error may account for a junction end that differs from germline. Here the CDR3 DNA reads TGCAGTGCTAGAGATCCGGGGCAACAAAACATTAAGTACTTC. Translating it yields CSARDPGQQNIKYF. This chain uses TRBV20-1 with TRBJ2-4; D possibly matches TRBD1 or TRBD2 (5 bases each). Germline CDR1 reads DFQATT; CDR2 reads SNEGSKA (reference sequence). CDR3 length: 14 residues.

The genes are TRBV5-1 and TRBJ1-1, with D possibly being TRBD1 (6 bases). The ends were cut back, 1 base at V and 4 bases at J, with 23 bases in the middle. The length of the CDR3 is 18 residues. Germline V CDR1 and CDR2: SGHRS, YFSETQ. The CDR3 reads CASSLYRNRAQKVTEAFF. The CDR3 region has the DNA TGCGCCAGCAGCTTGTACCGGAACAGGGCTCAGAAAGTCACTGAAGCTTTCTTT.

This clonotype occurred many times. This chain joins TRBV12-3 or TRBV12-4 and TRBJ2-2; D not resolved. The CDR3 loop spans 13 amino acids. V was shortened by 3 bases and J by 0 bases, with 2 bases between the two germline ends. The CDR3 DNA sequence: TGTGCCAGCAGTTTTACGAACACCGGGGAGCTGTTTTTT. Translated: CASSFTNTGELFF.

This clonotype was observed at least ten times. V is TRBV2 and J is TRBJ2-7; 12 bases match TRBD2. With 6 bases clipped from V and 4 bases from J, the junction kept 19 bases outside the gene matches. Germline V gives CDR1 SNHLY, CDR2 FYNNEI. The CDR3 consists of 19 residues. CDR3 DNA: TGTGCCAGCAGACCCAGGGGCGTACAGTACCTAGCGGGAGGGTACGAGCAGTACTTC. Translated, it gives CASRPRGVQYLAGGYEQYF.

This clonotype was picked up many times. CDR3 region: CASSLGDQPGNSPLHF. DNA for the CDR3: TGTGCCAGCAGCCTAGGGGATCAGCCGGGAAATTCACCCCTCCACTTT. The chain recombines TRBV3-1 with TRBJ1-6; TRBD1 might be the D (5 bases). Germline V gives CDR1 LGHDT, CDR2 YNNKEL (reference sequence). This CDR3 has 16 amino acids. Trimming left V 4 bases short and J 7 bases short, with 17 bases between.

Many counts were recorded for this clonotype. V usage is TRBV11-1 and J usage is TRBJ2-7, with D possibly being TRBD1 or TRBD2 (5 bases each). The CDR3 length is 16 residues. V was clipped by 5 bases and J by 3 bases, with 20 bases between them. Germline CDR1 reads SGHAT; CDR2 reads FQDESV (reference sequence). The CDR3 region has the DNA TGTGCCAGCAGCACCGGGATCCGGCAGGGAGACTACGAGCAGTACTTC. Translating gives CASSTGIRQGDYEQYF. Together with reference TRBV11-1 and TRBJ2-7, the CDR3 gives the full variable domain: EAEVAQSPRYKITEKSQAVAFWCDPISGHATLYWYRQILGQGPELLVQFQDESVVDDSQLPKDRFSAERLKGVDSTLKIQPAELGDSAMYLCASSTGIRQGDYEQYFGPGTRLTVT.

This clonotype was observed at least ten times. This chain connects TRBV27 to TRBJ1-1; weak D call: TRBD1 (5 bases). The ends were cut back, 6 bases at V and 0 bases at J, with 11 bases in the middle. CDR1 and CDR2 from the germline V gene are MNHEY and SMNVEV (reference sequence). CDR3 size: 14 residues. CDR3 loop: CASSARELNTEAFF. As DNA, the CDR3 is TGTGCCAGCAGCGCCAGGGAGTTGAACACTGAAGCTTTCTTT.

This clonotype was seen ten or more times. The chain joins TRBV14 to TRBJ2-5; perhaps D is TRBD1 or TRBD2 (6 bases each). Trimming stripped 4 bases from V and 7 bases from J, with 13 bases between. This CDR3 spans 13 amino acids. Germline assignment: CDR1 SGHDN and CDR2 FVKESK. This CDR3 is CASSPGAGMTQYF. For the CDR3, the DNA is TGTGCCAGCAGCCCAGGGGCGGGAATGACCCAGTACTTC.

This clonotype has at least ten counts. The chain combines TRBV4-1 with TRBJ2-7; D gene ambiguous. Germline loops: CDR1 MGHRA, CDR2 YSYEKL. This CDR3 spans 13 amino acids. V was clipped by 1 base and J by 3 bases, with 7 bases between them. CDR3 sequence: CASSQGPIYEQYF. The CDR3 DNA follows: TGCGCCAGCAGCCAAGGACCTATCTACGAGCAGTACTTC.

This clonotype appeared a few times. This chain connects TRBV19 to TRBJ1-5; 9 nucleotides agree with TRBD1. Germline CDR1 LNHDA, CDR2 SQIVND (reference sequence). The CDR3 length is 16 residues. The V and J ends lost 7 bases and 2 bases, in that order; junction bases with no gene match: 9. This CDR3 reads CASTRDRVFGNQPQHF. In DNA, the CDR3 is TGTGCCAGTACCAGGGACAGGGTCTTTGGCAATCAGCCCCAGCATTTT.

This chain joins TRBV12-3 or TRBV12-4 and TRBJ1-5; D unresolved. V was shortened by 8 bases and J by 0 bases, with 5 bases between the two germline ends. The CDR3 contains 12 residues. The CDR3 loop is CASQDSNQPQHF. The CDR3 DNA sequence: TGTGCCAGCCAGGATAGCAATCAGCCCCAGCATTTT.

This clonotype occurred many times. V gene TRBV6-1 combines with J gene TRBJ2-6; D call uncertain. From germline, CDR1 is MNHNS and CDR2 SASEGT. The CDR3 spans 15 residues. V lost 5 bases and J lost 1, with 9 bases in between. The CDR3 nucleotides are TGTGCCAGCAGTAACGCCCCTTCTGGGGCCAACGTCCTGACTTTC. Translating gives CASSNAPSGANVLTF.

This CDR3 is CAWRVGQNTEAFF. For the CDR3, the DNA is TGTGCCTGGAGAGTTGGTCAGAACACTGAAGCTTTCTTT. This chain links TRBV30 with TRBJ1-1; unclear D gene. The CDR3 contains 13 residues. V lost 3 bases and J lost 1, with 9 bases in between. Germline CDR1 reads GTSNPN; CDR2 reads SVGIG (reference sequence).

This clonotype was found a few times. The chain links TRBV6-1 to TRBJ1-1; D gene uncertain. V lost 8 bases and J 11 bases, leaving 18 bases between the germline ends. The V gene's germline CDR1 is MNHNS and CDR2 SASEGT. CDR3 length: 12 amino acids. The CDR3 nucleotides read TGTGCCAGCGGCCGGTTGCGAAGCTTGGCTTTCTTT. It yields the protein CASGRLRSLAFF.

The chain is built from TRBV20-1 and TRBJ2-7, with 10 bases matching TRBD2. The CDR3 is 15 residues long. The germline gives CDR1 DFQATT, CDR2 SNEGSKA (reference sequence). V lost 4 bases, J lost 3 bases, and 9 bases stayed unmatched. The CDR3 is CSATDGTSAYYEQYF. The CDR3 DNA reads as TGCAGTGCTACTGACGGGACTAGCGCATACTACGAGCAGTACTTC.

This clonotype was counted ten times or more. Compared with germline, one end of the junction differs, possibly owing to a read error. The chain couples TRBV5-5 to TRBJ2-4; D unclear. Germline CDR1 reads SGHKS; CDR2 reads YYEKEE (reference sequence). CDR3 length: 14 amino acids. The CDR3 sequence is CASSHGLAKNIKYF. The CDR3 DNA reads as TGTGCCAGCAGCCACGGGTTAGCCAAAAACATTAAGTACTTC.